Listed below are T cell receptor beta chains from one sample, sequenced in a study of monozygotic twins with inflammatory bowel disease. One entry per CDR3 protein, without DNA, is what TCRdb gives after re-calling the 5' RACE reads. The table lists fewer than 200,000 distinct CDR3 sequences. The source material was blood. The receptors were gathered from a human donor with ulcerative colitis or Crohn's disease, or a healthy co-twin of an affected twin (not recorded which). Each CDR3 is given with its conserved first and last residue.

J gene	V gene	CDR3 protein
TRBJ2-1	TRBV3-1	CASSLSRAHEQFF
TRBJ1-6	TRBV20-1	CSARFLGGATAPLHF
TRBJ2-3	TRBV29-1	CSVFGQGNTDTQYF
TRBJ2-7	TRBV5-1	CASSLETGAEQYF
TRBJ2-5	TRBV3-1	CASSHWTRQETQYF
TRBJ2-1	TRBV2	CASSLASVYNEQFF
TRBJ2-7	TRBV20-1	CSARGTYRERAYEQYF
TRBJ2-7	TRBV5-4	CASSLGGRYEQYF
TRBJ1-6	TRBV28	CASSSPLSGGSSYNSPLHF
TRBJ2-7	TRBV5-1	CASSFLAGASYEQYF
TRBJ2-4	TRBV24-1	CATSDGRDPTGGKDIQYF
TRBJ2-1	TRBV7-2	CASSQGTSGRQKEFF
TRBJ2-3	TRBV6-1	CASSAAGPGADTQYF
TRBJ1-4	TRBV6-2/TRBV6-3	CASRQHLLRLGTEKLFF